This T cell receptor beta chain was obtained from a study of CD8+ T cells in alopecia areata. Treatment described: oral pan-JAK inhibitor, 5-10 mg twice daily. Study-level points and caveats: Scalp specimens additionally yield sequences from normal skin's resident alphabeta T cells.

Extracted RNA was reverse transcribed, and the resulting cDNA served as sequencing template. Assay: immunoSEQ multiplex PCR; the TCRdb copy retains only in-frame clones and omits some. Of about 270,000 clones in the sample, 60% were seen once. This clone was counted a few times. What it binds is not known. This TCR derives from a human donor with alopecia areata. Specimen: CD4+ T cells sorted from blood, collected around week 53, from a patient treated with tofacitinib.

The CDR3 nucleotides read TGTGCCAGCACGGGAACCAAAAATGGGCCCCAGCATTTT. Residues: CASTGTKNGPQHF. The rearrangement links TRBV6-5 to TRBJ1-5; D gene unclear. With 7 bases removed from V and 9 bases from J, the gap between germline ends came to 16 bases. This CDR3 comprises 13 residues. Per the germline V gene, CDR1 is MNHEY and CDR2 is SVGAGI.